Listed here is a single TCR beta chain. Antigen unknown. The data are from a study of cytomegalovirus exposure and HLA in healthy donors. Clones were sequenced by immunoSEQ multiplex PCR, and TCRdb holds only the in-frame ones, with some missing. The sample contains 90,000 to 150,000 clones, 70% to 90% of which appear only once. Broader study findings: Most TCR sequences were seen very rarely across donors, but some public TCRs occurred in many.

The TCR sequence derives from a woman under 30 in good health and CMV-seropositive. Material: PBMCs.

The CDR3 protein is CASSVAGTGPTGELFF. The CDR3 DNA follows: TGTGCCAGCAGCGTAGCGGGGACAGGGCCAACTGGGGAGCTGTTTTTT. The rearrangement links TRBV9 to TRBJ2-2; TRBD1 aligns across 9 bases. CDR3 length: 16 amino acids. J was trimmed by 8 bases and V by 0 bases; bases with no gene match: 8. Germline V gene lookup returns CDR1 SGDLS and CDR2 YYNGEE.